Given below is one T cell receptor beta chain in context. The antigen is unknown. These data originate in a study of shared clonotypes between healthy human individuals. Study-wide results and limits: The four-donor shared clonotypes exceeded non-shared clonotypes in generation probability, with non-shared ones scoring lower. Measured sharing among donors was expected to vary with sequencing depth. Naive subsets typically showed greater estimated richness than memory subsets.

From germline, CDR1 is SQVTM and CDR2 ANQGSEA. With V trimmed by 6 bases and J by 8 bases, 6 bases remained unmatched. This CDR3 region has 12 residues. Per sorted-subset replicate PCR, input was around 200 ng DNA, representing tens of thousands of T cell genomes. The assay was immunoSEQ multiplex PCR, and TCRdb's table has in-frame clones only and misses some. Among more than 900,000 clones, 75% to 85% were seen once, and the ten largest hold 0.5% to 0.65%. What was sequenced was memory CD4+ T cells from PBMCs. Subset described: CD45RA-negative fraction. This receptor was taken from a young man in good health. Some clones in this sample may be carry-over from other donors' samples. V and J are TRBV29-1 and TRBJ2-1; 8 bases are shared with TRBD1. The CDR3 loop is CSVSGQGDEQFF. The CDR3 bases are TGCAGCGTGAGCGGACAGGGCGATGAGCAGTTCTTC.